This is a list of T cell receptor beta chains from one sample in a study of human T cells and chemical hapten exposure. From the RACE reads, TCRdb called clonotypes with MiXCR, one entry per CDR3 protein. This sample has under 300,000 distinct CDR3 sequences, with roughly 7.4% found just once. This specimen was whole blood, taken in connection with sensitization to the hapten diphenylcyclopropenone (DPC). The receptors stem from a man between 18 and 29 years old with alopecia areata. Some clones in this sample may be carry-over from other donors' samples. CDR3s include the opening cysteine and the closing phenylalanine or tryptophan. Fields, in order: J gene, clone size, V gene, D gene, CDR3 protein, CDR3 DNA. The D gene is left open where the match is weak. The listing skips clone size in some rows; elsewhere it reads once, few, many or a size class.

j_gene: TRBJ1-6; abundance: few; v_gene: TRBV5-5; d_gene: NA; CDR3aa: CASSSPLGGEHSPLHF; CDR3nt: TGTGCCAGCAGCTCCCCCTTAGGGGGTGAACATTCACCCCTCCACTTT
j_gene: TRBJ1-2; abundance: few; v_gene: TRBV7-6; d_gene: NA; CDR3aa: CASSLEPSYGYTF; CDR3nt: TGTGCCAGCAGCTTAGAGCCCTCCTATGGCTACACCTTC
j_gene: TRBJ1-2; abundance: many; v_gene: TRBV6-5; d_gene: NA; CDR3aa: CASRNSGAVGYGYTF; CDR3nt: TGTGCCAGCAGAAATTCCGGGGCGGTCGGCTATGGCTACACCTTC
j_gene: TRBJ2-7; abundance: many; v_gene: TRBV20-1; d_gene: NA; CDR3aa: CSARDRSYNYEQYF; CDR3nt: TGCAGTGCTAGAGATCGATCATATAACTACGAGCAGTACTTC
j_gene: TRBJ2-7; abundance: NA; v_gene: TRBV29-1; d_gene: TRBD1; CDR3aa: CSVGQGSVLYEQYF; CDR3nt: TGCAGCGTTGGACAGGGATCGGTTCTCTACGAGCAGTACTTC
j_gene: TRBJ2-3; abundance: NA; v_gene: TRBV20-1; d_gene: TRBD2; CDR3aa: CSALRPSGVTDTQYF; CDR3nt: TGCAGTGCTCTGCGGCCTAGCGGGGTAACAGATACGCAGTATTTT
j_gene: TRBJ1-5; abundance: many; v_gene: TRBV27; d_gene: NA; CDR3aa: CASSPNRDRQPQHF; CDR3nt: TGTGCCAGCAGCCCCAACAGGGATCGGCAGCCCCAGCATTTT
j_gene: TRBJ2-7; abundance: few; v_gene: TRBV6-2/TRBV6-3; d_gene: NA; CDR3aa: CASLFPETPLRKQYF; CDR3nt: TGTGCCAGCTTATTCCCCGAGACACCTCTGCGGAAGCAGTACTTC
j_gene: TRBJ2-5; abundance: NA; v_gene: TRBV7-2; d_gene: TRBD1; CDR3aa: CASSWTGEETQYF; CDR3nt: TGTGCCAGCAGCTGGACAGGGGAAGAGACCCAGTACTTC
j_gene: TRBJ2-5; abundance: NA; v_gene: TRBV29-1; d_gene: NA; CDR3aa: CSVGRAQETQYF; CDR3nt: TGCAGCGTTGGGCGGGCCCAAGAGACCCAGTACTTC
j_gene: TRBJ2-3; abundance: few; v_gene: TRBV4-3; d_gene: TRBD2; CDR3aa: CASRASARSGGEGVTDTQYF; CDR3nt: TGCGCCAGCAGAGCCTCTGCGCGTAGCGGGGGCGAAGGGGTGACAGATACGCAGTATTTT
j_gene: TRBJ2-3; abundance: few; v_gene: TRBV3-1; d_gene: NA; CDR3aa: CASSQEGGDTQYF; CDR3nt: TGTGCCAGCAGCCAAGAGGGCGGAGATACGCAGTATTTT
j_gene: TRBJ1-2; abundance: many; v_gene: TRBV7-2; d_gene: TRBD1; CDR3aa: CASSTGTGLTLYGYTF; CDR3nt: TGTGCCAGCAGTACCGGGACAGGCCTTACGTTATATGGCTACACCTTC
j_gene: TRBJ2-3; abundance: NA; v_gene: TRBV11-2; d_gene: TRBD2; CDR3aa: CASSSLTSGGTDTQYF; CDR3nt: TGTGCCAGCAGCTCCTTGACTAGCGGGGGAACAGATACGCAGTATTTT